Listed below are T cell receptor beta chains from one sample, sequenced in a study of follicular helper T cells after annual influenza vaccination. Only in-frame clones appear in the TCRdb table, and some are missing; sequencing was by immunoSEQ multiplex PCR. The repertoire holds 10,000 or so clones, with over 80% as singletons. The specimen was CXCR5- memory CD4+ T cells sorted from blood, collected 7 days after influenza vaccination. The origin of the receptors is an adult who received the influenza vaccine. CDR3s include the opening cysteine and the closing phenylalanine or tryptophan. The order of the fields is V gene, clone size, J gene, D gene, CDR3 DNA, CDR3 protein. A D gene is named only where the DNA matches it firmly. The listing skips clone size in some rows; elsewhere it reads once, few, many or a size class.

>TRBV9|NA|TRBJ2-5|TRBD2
TGTGCCAGCAGCGTAGCGGGAGGGCCATGGGAGACCCAGTACTTC
CASSVAGGPWETQYF
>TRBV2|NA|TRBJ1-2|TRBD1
TGTGCCAGCAGTGACTCCCGACAGGGGGATGGCTACACCTTC
CASSDSRQGDGYTF
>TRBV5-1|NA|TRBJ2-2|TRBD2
TGCGCCAGCAGCTTGGTTAGCGGGGTTAACACCGGGGAGCTGTTTTTT
CASSLVSGVNTGELFF
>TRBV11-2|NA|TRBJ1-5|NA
TGTGCCAGCAGCTCAGGCATCAATCAGCCCCAGCATTTT
CASSSGINQPQHF
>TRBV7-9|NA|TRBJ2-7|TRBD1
TGTGCCAGCAGCTCAGGGGGTCACTCCTACGAGCAGTACTTC
CASSSGGHSYEQYF
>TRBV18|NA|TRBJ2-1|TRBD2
TGTGCCAGCTACGGGACTACTGGGACCTACAATGAGCAGTTCTTC
CASYGTTGTYNEQFF
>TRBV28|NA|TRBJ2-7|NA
TGTGCCAGCAGTTCCGGGACAAAACTTAACGAGCAGTACTTC
CASSSGTKLNEQYF
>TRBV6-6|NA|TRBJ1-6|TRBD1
TGTGCCAGCAGTTACTCGACAGGGGCTAATTCACCCCTCCACTTT
CASSYSTGANSPLHF
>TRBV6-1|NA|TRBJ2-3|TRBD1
TGTGCCAGCAGCGCGGGACAGGGGGAAGCAGATACGCAGTATTTT
CASSAGQGEADTQYF
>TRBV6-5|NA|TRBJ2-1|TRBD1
TGTGCCAGCAGCCCGGACAGGAATGGGTACAATGAGCAGTTCTTC
CASSPDRNGYNEQFF
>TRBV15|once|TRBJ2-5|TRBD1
TGTGCCACCAGCAGATCCGGACAGGGGGGCAAGGAGACCCAGTACTTC
CATSRSGQGGKETQYF
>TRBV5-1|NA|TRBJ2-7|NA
TGCGCCAGCAGTAATGAGTACGAGCAGTACTTC
CASSNEYEQYF